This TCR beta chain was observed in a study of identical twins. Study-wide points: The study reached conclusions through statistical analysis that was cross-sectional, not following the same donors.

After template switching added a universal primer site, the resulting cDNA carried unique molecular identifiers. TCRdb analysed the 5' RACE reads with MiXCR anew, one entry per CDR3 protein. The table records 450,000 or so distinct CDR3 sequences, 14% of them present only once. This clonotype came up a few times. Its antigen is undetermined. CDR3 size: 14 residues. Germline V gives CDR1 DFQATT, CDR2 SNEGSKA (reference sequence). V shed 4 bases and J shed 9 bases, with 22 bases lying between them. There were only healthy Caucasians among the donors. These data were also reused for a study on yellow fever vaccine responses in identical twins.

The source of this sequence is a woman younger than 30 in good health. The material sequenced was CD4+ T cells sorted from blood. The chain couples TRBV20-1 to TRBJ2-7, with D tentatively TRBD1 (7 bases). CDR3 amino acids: CSAIPDRTTRGQYF. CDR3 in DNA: TGCAGTGCTATTCCGGACAGGACTACAAGGGGGCAGTACTTC.